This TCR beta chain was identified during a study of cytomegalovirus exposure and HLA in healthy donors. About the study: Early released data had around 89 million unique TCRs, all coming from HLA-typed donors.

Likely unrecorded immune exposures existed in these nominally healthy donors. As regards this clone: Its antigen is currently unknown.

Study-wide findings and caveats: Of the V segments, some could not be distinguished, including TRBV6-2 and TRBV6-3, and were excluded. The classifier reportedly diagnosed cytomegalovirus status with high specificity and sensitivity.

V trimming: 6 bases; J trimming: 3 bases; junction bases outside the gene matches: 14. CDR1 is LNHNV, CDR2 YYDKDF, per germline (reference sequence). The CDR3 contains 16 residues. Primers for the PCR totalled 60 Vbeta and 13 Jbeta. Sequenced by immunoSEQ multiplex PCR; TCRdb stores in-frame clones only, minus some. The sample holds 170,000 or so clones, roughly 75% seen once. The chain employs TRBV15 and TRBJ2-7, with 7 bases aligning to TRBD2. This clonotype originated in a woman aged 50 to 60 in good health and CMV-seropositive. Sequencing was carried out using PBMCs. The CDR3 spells CATRAGGGVGLYEQYF. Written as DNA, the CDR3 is TGTGCCACCAGAGCCGGCGGGGGTGTTGGACTCTACGAGCAGTACTTC. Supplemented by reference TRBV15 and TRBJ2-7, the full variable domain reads DAMVIQNPRYQVTQFGKPVTLSCSQTLNHNVMYWYQQKSSQAPKLLFHYYDKDFNNEADTPDNFQSRRPNTSFCFLDIRSPGLGDTAMYLCATRAGGGVGLYEQYFGPGTRLTVT.